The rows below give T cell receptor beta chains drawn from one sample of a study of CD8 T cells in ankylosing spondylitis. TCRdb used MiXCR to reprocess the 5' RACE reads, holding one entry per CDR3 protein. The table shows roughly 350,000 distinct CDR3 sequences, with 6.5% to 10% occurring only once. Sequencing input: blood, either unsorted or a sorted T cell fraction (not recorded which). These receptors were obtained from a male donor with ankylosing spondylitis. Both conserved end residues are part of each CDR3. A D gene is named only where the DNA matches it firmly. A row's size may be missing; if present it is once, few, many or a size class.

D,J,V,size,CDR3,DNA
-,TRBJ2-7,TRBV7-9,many,CASSRVKSGPLYEQYF,TGTGCCAGCAGCCGAGTTAAAAGCGGGCCGCTCTACGAGCAGTACTTC
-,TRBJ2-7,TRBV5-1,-,CASSWEQSGHSYEQYF,TGCGCCAGCAGCTGGGAACAGTCGGGACACTCCTACGAGCAGTACTTC
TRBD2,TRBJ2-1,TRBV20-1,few,CSARDRGGGRPYNEQFF,TGCAGTGCTAGAGATAGGGGCGGCGGGAGGCCCTACAATGAGCAGTTCTTC
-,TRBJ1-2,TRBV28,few,CASSPPWDYGYTF,TGTGCCAGCAGTCCTCCCTGGGACTATGGCTACACCTTC
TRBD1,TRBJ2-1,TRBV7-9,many,CASSLFVWDRGHEQFF,TGTGCCAGCAGCTTATTTGTATGGGACAGGGGCCATGAGCAGTTCTTC
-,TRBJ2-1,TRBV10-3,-,CAIRTLANEQFF,TGTGCCATCAGGACCCTAGCGAATGAGCAGTTCTTC
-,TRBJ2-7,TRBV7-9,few,CASSLGRGPTYEQYF,TGTGCCAGCAGCCTTGGGCGGGGACCAACCTACGAGCAGTACTTC
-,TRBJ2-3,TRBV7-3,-,CASSYASADTQYF,TGTGCCAGCAGCTACGCTAGCGCAGATACGCAGTATTTT
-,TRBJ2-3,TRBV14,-,CASSQEQATSTDTQYF,TGTGCCAGCAGCCAAGAACAGGCAACGAGCACAGATACGCAGTATTTT
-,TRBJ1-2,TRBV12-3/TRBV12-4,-,CASRYDRSYGYTF,TGTGCCAGCAGGTACGACAGGAGCTATGGCTACACCTTC
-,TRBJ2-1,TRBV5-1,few,CASSVAGTSYNEQFF,TGCGCCAGCAGCGTGGCCGGGACATCCTACAATGAGCAGTTCTTC
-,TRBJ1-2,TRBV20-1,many,CSARPQVDRYGYTF,TGCAGTGCTAGGCCCCAGGTGGACCGCTATGGCTACACCTTC
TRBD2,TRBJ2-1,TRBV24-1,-,CATSDTREGGHNEQFF,TGTGCCACCAGTGATACTCGGGAGGGGGGCCACAATGAGCAGTTCTTC
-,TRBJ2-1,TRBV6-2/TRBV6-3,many,CASKGRSYNEQFF,TGTGCCAGCAAGGGACGGAGCTACAATGAGCAGTTCTTC
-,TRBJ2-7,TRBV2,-,CASSGEYEQYF,TGTGCCAGCAGTGGGGAATACGAGCAGTACTTC